A selection of T cell receptor beta chains follows, all from one sample in a study of tumor and adjacent non-tumor tissue in lung cancer. TCRdb re-called the multiplex PCR reads through MiXCR, storing one row per CDR3 protein. The sample has 90,000 or so distinct CDR3 sequences; roughly 62% are singletons. Sequencing was performed on lung tumor tissue. All receptors derive from a man between 70 and 80 years old with non-small cell lung cancer. Each CDR3 is given with its conserved first and last residue. D genes are given only for firm matches. The size of a clone is reported for some rows only, either as once, few or many, or as a class for expanded clones.

J gene: TRBJ2-7
D gene: TRBD1
V gene: TRBV6-5
clone size: few
CDR3 length: 17
CDR3 protein: CASRPRTGFHESYEQYF
CDR3 DNA: TGTGCCAGCAGACCCCGGACAGGCTTTCATGAGTCCTACGAGCAGTACTTC

J gene: TRBJ2-7
D gene: TRBD2
V gene: TRBV29-1
clone size: .
CDR3 length: 12
CDR3 protein: CATGGPWDEQYF
CDR3 DNA: TGCGCTACGGGAGGGCCATGGGACGAACAGTACTTC

J gene: TRBJ2-2
D gene: .
V gene: TRBV12-3/TRBV12-4
clone size: .
CDR3 length: 16
CDR3 protein: CASSQRSSPNTMELFF
CDR3 DNA: TGTGCCAGCAGCCAAAGGTCCAGCCCGAACACCATGGAGCTGTTTTTT

J gene: TRBJ2-2
D gene: .
V gene: TRBV6-5
clone size: many
CDR3 length: 13
CDR3 protein: CASSAPGARELFF
CDR3 DNA: TGTGCCAGCAGTGCCCCCGGGGCCAGGGAGCTGTTTTTT

J gene: TRBJ1-6
D gene: TRBD1
V gene: TRBV6-5
clone size: many
CDR3 length: 16
CDR3 protein: CASSSYGTGDNSPLHF
CDR3 DNA: TGTGCCAGCAGTTCCTACGGGACAGGGGATAATTCACCCCTCCACTTT

J gene: TRBJ1-1
D gene: .
V gene: TRBV20-1
clone size: many
CDR3 length: 12
CDR3 protein: CSFARASTEAFF
CDR3 DNA: TGCAGTTTTGCCCGGGCGTCCACTGAAGCTTTCTTT

J gene: TRBJ1-4
D gene: .
V gene: TRBV6-5
clone size: .
CDR3 length: 11
CDR3 protein: CASREYEKLFF
CDR3 DNA: TGTGCCAGCAGGGAGTACGAAAAACTGTTTTTT

J gene: TRBJ2-2
D gene: .
V gene: TRBV7-8
clone size: few
CDR3 length: 17
CDR3 protein: CASSLYVVRPNTGELSF
CDR3 DNA: TGTGCCAGCAGCTTGTACGTGGTTCGGCCGAACACCGGGGAGCTGTCTTTT

J gene: TRBJ2-3
D gene: .
V gene: TRBV7-9
clone size: .
CDR3 length: 14
CDR3 protein: CASSNAPCTDTQYF
CDR3 DNA: TGTGCCAGCAGCAACGCTCCATGCACAGATACGCAGTATTTT

J gene: TRBJ1-1
D gene: .
V gene: TRBV11-2
clone size: medium-sized
CDR3 length: 14
CDR3 protein: CASSFGTDGTEAFF
CDR3 DNA: TGTGCCAGCAGCTTTGGGACCGACGGCACTGAAGCTTTCTTT

J gene: TRBJ2-7
D gene: .
V gene: TRBV13
clone size: .
CDR3 length: 16
CDR3 protein: CASNSIRTLGSYEQYF
CDR3 DNA: TGTGCCAGCAACTCCATACGGACTTTGGGTTCCTACGAGCAGTACTTC

J gene: TRBJ2-1
D gene: TRBD2
V gene: TRBV20-1
clone size: many
CDR3 length: 15
CDR3 protein: CSASVLAGGPLEQFF
CDR3 DNA: TGCAGTGCTAGCGTGCTAGCGGGAGGCCCACTTGAGCAGTTCTTC

J gene: TRBJ2-5
D gene: .
V gene: TRBV11-2
clone size: medium-sized
CDR3 length: 13
CDR3 protein: CASSLSQQETQYF
CDR3 DNA: TGTGCCAGCAGCTTATCTCAACAAGAGACCCAGTACTTC

J gene: TRBJ1-4
D gene: .
V gene: TRBV12-3/TRBV12-4
clone size: .
CDR3 length: 15
CDR3 protein: CASSLGRTTNENLFF
CDR3 DNA: TGCGCCAGCAGTCTAGGACGGACGACTAATGAAAATCTGTTTTTT

J gene: TRBJ1-2
D gene: .
V gene: TRBV5-1
clone size: .
CDR3 length: 15
CDR3 protein: CASSLRGRTNYVYTF
CDR3 DNA: TGCGCCAGCAGCTTGAGGGGCAGAACTAACTATGTCTACACCTTC

J gene: TRBJ1-5
D gene: .
V gene: TRBV6-1
clone size: many
CDR3 length: 16
CDR3 protein: CASSALGGVGNQPQHF
CDR3 DNA: TGTGCCAGCAGTGCTCTCGGGGGGGTTGGCAATCAGCCCCAGCATTTT

J gene: TRBJ1-3
D gene: .
V gene: TRBV7-9
clone size: many
CDR3 length: 18
CDR3 protein: CASSLSFGGELSGNTIYF
CDR3 DNA: TGTGCCAGCAGCTTATCATTCGGCGGGGAACTATCTGGAAACACCATATATTTT

J gene: TRBJ2-1
D gene: TRBD1
V gene: TRBV11-1
clone size: .
CDR3 length: 12
CDR3 protein: CASSLQAGGQFF
CDR3 DNA: TGTGCCAGCAGCCTACAAGCAGGGGGGCAGTTCTTC

J gene: TRBJ2-1
D gene: .
V gene: TRBV20-1
clone size: .
CDR3 length: 16
CDR3 protein: CSAREKDGSYTTEQFF
CDR3 DNA: TGCAGTGCTAGAGAGAAGGACGGGAGTTATACAACTGAGCAGTTCTTC

J gene: TRBJ2-7
D gene: .
V gene: TRBV4-1
clone size: .
CDR3 length: 15
CDR3 protein: CASSPTCVISYEQYF
CDR3 DNA: TGCGCCAGCAGCCCTACTTGCGTTATTTCCTACGAGCAGTACTTC